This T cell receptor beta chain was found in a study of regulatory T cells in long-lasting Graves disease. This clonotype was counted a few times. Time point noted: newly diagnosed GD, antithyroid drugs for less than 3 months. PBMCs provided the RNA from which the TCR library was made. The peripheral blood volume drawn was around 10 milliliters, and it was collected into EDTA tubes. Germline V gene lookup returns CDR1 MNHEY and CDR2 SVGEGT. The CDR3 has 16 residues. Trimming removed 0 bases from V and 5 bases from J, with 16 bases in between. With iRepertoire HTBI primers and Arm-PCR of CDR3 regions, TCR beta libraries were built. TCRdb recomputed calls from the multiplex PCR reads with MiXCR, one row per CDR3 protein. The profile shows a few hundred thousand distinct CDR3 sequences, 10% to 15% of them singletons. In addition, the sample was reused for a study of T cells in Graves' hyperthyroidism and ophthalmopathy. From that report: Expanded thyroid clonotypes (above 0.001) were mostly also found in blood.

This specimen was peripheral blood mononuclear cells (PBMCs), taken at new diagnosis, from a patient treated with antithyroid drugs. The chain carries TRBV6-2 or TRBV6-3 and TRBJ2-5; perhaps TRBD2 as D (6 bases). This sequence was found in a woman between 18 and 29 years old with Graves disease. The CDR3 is CASSYSMSWGLETQYF. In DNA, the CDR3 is TGTGCCAGCAGTTACTCGATGTCTTGGGGACTGGAGACCCAGTACTTC.